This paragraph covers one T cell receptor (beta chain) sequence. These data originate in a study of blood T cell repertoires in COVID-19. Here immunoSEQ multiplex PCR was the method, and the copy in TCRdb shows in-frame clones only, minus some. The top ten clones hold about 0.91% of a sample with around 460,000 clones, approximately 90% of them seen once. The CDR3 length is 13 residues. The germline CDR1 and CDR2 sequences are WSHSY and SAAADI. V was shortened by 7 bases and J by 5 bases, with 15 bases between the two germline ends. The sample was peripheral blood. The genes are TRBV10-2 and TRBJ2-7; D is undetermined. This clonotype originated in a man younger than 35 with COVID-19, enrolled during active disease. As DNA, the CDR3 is TGCGCCAGCAAACCGAGTGGGCCCGACGAGCAGTACTTC. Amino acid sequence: CASKPSGPDEQYF.